The entry that follows covers one T cell receptor beta chain sequence. This specimen comes from a study of Ad26.COV2.S vaccination and SARS-CoV-2 variants. Study-wide background: Administration of Ad26.COV2.S was intramuscular, either once or twice 56 days apart.

Using immunoSEQ multiplex PCR, the repertoire was profiled, and TCRdb retains in-frame clones only, with some absent. The sample includes roughly 390,000 clones, approximately 86% of them seen just once. Treatment meaning: roughly 18 received Ad26.COV2.S at low or high dose, single or two shots; roughly five received placebo; per-sample allocation not given. Samples were taken on day 63 after the first vaccine or placebo injection. Germline lookup yields CDR1 SNHLY and CDR2 FYNNEI. V lost 6 bases, J lost 4 bases, and 22 bases lay in between. The CDR3 runs to 17 residues. The V and J genes are TRBV2 and TRBJ1-3; D is unresolved. The TCR was taken from a person aged 18 to 65 who received the Ad26.COV2.S COVID-19 vaccine or a placebo. Material: peripheral blood, obtained in a trial of Ad26.COV2.S vaccine versus placebo. CDR3 in amino acids: CASRALLLIDGGNTIYF. The DNA of the CDR3 is TGTGCCAGCAGGGCCCTCCTCCTTATAGACGGGGGAAACACCATATATTTT.